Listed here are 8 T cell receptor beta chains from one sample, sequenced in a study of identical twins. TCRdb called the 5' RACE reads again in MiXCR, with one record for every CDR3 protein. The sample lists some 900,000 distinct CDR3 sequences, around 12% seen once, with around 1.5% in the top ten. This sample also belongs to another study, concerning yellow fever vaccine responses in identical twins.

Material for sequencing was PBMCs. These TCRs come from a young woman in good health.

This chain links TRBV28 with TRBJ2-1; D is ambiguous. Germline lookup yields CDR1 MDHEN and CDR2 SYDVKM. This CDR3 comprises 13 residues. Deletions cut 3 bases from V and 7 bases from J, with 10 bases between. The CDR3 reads CASSFRARNEQFF. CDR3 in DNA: TGTGCCAGCAGTTTTAGGGCTAGAAATGAGCAGTTCTTC.

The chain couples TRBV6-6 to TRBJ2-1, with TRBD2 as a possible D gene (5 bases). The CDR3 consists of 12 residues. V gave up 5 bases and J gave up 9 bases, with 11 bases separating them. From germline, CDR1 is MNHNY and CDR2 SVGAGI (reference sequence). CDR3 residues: CASSRGPGEQFF. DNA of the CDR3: TGTGCCAGCAGTCGAGGGCCGGGTGAGCAGTTCTTC.

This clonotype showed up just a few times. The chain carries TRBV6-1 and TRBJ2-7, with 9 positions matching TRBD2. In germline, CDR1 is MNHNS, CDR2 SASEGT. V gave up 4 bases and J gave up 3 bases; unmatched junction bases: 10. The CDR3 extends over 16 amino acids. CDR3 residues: CASSVEVGLAYYEQYV. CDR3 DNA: TGTGCCAGCAGTGTAGAAGTGGGACTAGCCTACTACGAGCAGTACGTC.

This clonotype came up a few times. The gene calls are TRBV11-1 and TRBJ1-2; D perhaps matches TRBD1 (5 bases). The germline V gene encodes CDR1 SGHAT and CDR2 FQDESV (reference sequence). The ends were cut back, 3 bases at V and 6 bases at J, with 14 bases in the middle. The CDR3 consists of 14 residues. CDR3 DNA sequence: TGTGCCAGCAGCTTTAATGAGGGGATCGATGGCTACACCTTC. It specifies CASSFNEGIDGYTF.

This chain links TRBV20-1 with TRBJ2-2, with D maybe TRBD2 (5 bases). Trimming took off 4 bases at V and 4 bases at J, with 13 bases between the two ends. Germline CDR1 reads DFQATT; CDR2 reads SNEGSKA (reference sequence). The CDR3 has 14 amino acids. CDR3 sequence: CSATLLEGTGELFF. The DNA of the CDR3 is TGCAGTGCTACTTTACTAGAGGGCACCGGGGAGCTGTTTTTT.

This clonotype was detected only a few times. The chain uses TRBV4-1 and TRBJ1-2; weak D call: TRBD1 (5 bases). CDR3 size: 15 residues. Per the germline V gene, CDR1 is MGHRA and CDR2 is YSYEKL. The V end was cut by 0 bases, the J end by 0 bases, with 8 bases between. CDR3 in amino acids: CASSQEATANYGYTF. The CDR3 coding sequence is TGCGCCAGCAGCCAAGAGGCGACAGCTAACTATGGCTACACCTTC.

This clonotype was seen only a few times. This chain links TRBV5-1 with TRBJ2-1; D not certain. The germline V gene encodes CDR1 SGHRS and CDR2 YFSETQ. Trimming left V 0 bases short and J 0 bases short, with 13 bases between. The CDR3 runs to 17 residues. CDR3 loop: CASSLEPGVGSYNEQFF. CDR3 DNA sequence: TGCGCCAGCAGCTTGGAACCCGGAGTGGGCTCCTACAATGAGCAGTTCTTC.

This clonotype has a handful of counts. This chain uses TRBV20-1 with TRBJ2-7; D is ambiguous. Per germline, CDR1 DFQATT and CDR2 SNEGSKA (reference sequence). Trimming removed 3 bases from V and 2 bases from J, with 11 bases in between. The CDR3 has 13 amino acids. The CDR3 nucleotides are TGCAGTGCTAGGTCCGACCGAACCTACGAGCAGTACTTC. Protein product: CSARSDRTYEQYF.